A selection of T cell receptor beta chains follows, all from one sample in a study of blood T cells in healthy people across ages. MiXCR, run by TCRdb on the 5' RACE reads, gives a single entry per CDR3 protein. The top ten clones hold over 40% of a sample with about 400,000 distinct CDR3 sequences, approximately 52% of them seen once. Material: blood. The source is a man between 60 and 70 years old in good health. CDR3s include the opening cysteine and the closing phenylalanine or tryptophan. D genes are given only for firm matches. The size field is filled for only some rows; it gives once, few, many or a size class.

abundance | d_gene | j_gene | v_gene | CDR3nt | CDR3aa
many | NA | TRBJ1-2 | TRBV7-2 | TGTGCCAGCAGCTTAGCGACACGGATTGGCTACACCTTC | CASSLATRIGYTF
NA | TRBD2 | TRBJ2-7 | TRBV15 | TGTGCCACCAGCAGAGAAGGGACTAGCGGGGCCTACGAGCAGTACTTC | CATSREGTSGAYEQYF
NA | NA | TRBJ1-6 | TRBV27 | TGTGCCAGCAGCCCCCAGGAGGGGAGCAATTCACCCCTCCACTTT | CASSPQEGSNSPLHF
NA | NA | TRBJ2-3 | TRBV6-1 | TGTGCCAGCAGTGAAGCGCGTGTAGCCACAGATACGCAGTATTTT | CASSEARVATDTQYF
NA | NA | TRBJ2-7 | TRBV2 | TGTGCCAGCAGTGGATCAGGAGGGTTGGTATACGAGCAGTACTTC | CASSGSGGLVYEQYF
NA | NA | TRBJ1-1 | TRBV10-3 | TGTGCCATCAGTGAGCCCTCGCTCACCGAAGCTTTCTTT | CAISEPSLTEAFF
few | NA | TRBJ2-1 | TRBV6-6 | TGTGCCAGCGAGGGGAGTTGGAATGAGCAGTTCTTC | CASEGSWNEQFF
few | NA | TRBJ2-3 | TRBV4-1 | TGCGCCAGCAGCGGGGCGACGCCTTTGGATACGCAGTATTTT | CASSGATPLDTQYF
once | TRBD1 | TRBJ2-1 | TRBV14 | TGTGCCAGCAGTCTACAGGGGGGCTCCTACAATGAGCAGTTCTTC | CASSLQGGSYNEQFF
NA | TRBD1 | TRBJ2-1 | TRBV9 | TGTGCCAGCAGCGTAGGTTCGGGACAGGGGAGCGAGACCCAGTTCTTC | CASSVGSGQGSETQFF
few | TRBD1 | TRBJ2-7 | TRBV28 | TGTGCCAGCAGTGGACAGGGCCTTAGGTACGAGCAGTACTTC | CASSGQGLRYEQYF
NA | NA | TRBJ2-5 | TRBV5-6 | TGTGCCCGCAGAAACGACAGCCGAGAGACCCAGTACTTC | CARRNDSRETQYF
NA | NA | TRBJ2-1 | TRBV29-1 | TGCAGCGTCGACCTTCTGGGGGAGGTCGGTGATGGGATCTCCTACAATGAGCAGTTCTTC | CSVDLLGEVGDGISYNEQFF
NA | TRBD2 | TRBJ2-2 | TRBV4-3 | TGCGCCAGCAGCCAAGTCTGGCGCGGGAGTAATGACGGGGAGCTGTTTTTT | CASSQVWRGSNDGELFF
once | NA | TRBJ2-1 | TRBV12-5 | TGTGCTAGTGGCCGGGACTCACTCACCAATGAGCAGTTCTTC | CASGRDSLTNEQFF
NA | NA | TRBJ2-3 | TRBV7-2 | TGTGCCAGCAACAAAGGAGGACTGAACACAGATACGCAGTATTTT | CASNKGGLNTDTQYF
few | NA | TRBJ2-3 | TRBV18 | TGTGCCAGCTCACCCCCGGGACTGAGCACAGATACGCAGTATTTT | CASSPPGLSTDTQYF
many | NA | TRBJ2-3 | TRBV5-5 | TGTGCCAGCAGCCGAATGGAGAACTCATTGGATACGCAGTATTTT | CASSRMENSLDTQYF
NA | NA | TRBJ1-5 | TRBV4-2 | TGTGCCAGCAGCCAGGAGGCTACGGGGATGAGTCAGCCCCAGCATTTT | CASSQEATGMSQPQHF
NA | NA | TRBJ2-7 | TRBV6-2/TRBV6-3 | TGTGCCAGCAGTTATGGGACGACCTCCTACGAGCAGTACTTC | CASSYGTTSYEQYF
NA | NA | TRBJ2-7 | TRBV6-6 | TGTGCCAGCAGTTCCAAGAATGAGCAGTACTTC | CASSSKNEQYF
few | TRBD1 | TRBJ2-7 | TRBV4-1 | TGCGCCAGCAGCCAACCGGGACAGGGTGATTACGAGCAGTACTTC | CASSQPGQGDYEQYF
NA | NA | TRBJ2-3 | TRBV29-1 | TGCAGCGTTGAAAACAGACCTAGCACAGATACGCAGTATTTT | CSVENRPSTDTQYF
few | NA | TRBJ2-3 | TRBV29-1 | TGCAGCGTTGTGGGGGCGGGGGCTAGCACGGATACGCAGTATTTT | CSVVGAGASTDTQYF
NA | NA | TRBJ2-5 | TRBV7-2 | TGTGCCAGCAGCTTGAAGGCACGATCTGAGACCCAGTACTTC | CASSLKARSETQYF
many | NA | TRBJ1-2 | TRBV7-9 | TGTGCCAGCAGCCCGGCTGGACCCTATGGCTACACCTTC | CASSPAGPYGYTF
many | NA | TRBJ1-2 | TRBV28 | TGTGCCAGCAGCCAGGGGCCTGGCTACACCTTC | CASSQGPGYTF
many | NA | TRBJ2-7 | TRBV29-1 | TGCAGCGCCCGAACAGGGAGCGAGCAGTACTTC | CSARTGSEQYF
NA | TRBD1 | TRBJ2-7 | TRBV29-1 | TGCAGCGTCCCCCTTAAGGGACAGGGACACGAGCAGTACTTC | CSVPLKGQGHEQYF
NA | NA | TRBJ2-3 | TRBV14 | TGTGCCAGCAGCTGGCGAGATACGCAGTATTTT | CASSWRDTQYF
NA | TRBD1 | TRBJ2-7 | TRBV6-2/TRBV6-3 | TGTGCCAGCAAACAGGGGAGTTACGAGCAGTACTTC | CASKQGSYEQYF
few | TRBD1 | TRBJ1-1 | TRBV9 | TGTGCCAGCAGCTCGGGACAGGGGGCCACTGAAGCTTTCTTT | CASSSGQGATEAFF
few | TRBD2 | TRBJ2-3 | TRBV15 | TGTGCCACCCAGCGGGGGGGCCTCGATACGCAGTATTTT | CATQRGGLDTQYF
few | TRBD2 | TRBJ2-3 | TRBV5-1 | TGCGCCAGCAGCTTACCGGGACTAGCGGTCGCAGATACGCAGTATTTT | CASSLPGLAVADTQYF
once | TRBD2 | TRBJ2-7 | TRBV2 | TGTGCCAGCAGTGTTCGGGTTAGCGGGATTTTAGGAGAGCAGTACTTC | CASSVRVSGILGEQYF
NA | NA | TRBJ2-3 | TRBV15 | TGTGCCACCAGCAGAGATCATGGACCCGAGGCGCAGTATTTT | CATSRDHGPEAQYF
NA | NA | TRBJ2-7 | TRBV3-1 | TGTGCTAGCAGCCAAGCTTCGACCCTTTACGAGCAGTACTTC | CASSQASTLYEQYF
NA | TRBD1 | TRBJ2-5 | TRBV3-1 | TGTGCCAGCAGCATCCGGACAGGGATGGAGACCCAGTACTTC | CASSIRTGMETQYF
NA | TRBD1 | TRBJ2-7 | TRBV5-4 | TGTGCCAGCAGCCCTGACAGGGGGCCAAACGAGCAGTACTTC | CASSPDRGPNEQYF
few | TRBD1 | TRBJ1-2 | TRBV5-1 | TGCGCCAGCAGCAGGTCGGCGGGACAGGGGAACTATGGCTACACCTTC | CASSRSAGQGNYGYTF